Below are 5 T cell receptor beta chains sequenced from a single sample in a study of T cells in women clearing cervical HPV infection. This table comes from immunoSEQ multiplex PCR, and its TCRdb copy is limited to in-frame clones, with some not included. This table holds 25,000 to 35,000 clones. The sample consisted of blood buffy coat. These receptors were collected from a woman aged 18 to 69 with a cervical HPV16 infection that either progressed to CIN3+ or cleared (not recorded which).

CDR3 sequence: CASSPGKGPYEQYF. Incomplete CDR3 DNA: TGTGCCAGCAGCCCAGGGAAGGGTCCCTACGAG. J is TRBJ2-7 and V is TRBV5-4, with D possibly TRBD1 on 5 matching bases. The read gets to within 3 residues of the CDR3 end, and the germline J gene fills in the rest. The CDR3 extends over 14 amino acids. CDR1 and CDR2 (germline): SGHNT, YYREEE (reference sequence). Between the trimmed V and J ends, which lost 4 bases and 2 bases, there was a span of 13 bases.

Of note for this clone: The CDR3 is cut off 3 residues early in the read; its end comes from the germline J gene. The V and J genes are TRBV19 and TRBJ2-1; 8 bases align to TRBD1. The length of the CDR3 is 11 residues. J was trimmed by 9 bases and V by 5 bases; bases with no gene match: 0. CDR1 LNHDA and CDR2 SQIVND come from the germline V gene (reference sequence). The DNA read from the CDR3 is TGTGCCAGTAGTCAGGGGGCTGAG. This gives the protein CASSQGAE. The whole CDR3 reads CASSQGAEQFF.

Of note for this clone: The read gets to within 3 residues of the CDR3 end, and the germline J gene fills in the rest. The chain uses TRBV4-1 and TRBJ2-7, with 10 bases matching TRBD2. The V segment lost 2 bases and the J segment 3 bases; nucleotides outside the gene matches: 10. Germline assignment: CDR1 MGHRA and CDR2 YSYEKL. This CDR3 spans 17 amino acids. The DNA read from the CDR3 is TGCGCCAGCAGCCAACGGACTAGCGGACCATCAAACTACGAG. This gives the protein CASSQRTSGPSNYE. From start to end, the CDR3 is CASSQRTSGPSNYEQYF.

For this clone: The CDR3 end is not reached by the read, which stops 3 residues before it; the germline J gene fills it in. The chain is built from TRBV7-2 and TRBJ2-1; 11 bases are a match to TRBD2. Germline V CDR1 and CDR2: SGHTA, FQGNSA. V lost 0 bases and J lost 5; bases outside the gene matches: 9. The CDR3 has 18 residues. The CDR3 sequence: CASSLAARRLAGNNEQFF. CDR3 DNA, as far as it was read: TGTGCCAGCAGCTTAGCGGCTAGGAGACTAGCGGGGAACAATGAG.

Concerning this clone itself: The CDR3 end lies 3 residues beyond the end of the read and is filled in from the germline J gene. The rearrangement links TRBV2 to TRBJ2-1; D unclear. Germline V gene lookup returns CDR1 SNHLY and CDR2 FYNNEI. The CDR3 is 11 amino acids. The V end lost 7 bases, the J end lost 3 bases, and 4 bases lay between the germline ends. The part of the CDR3 DNA that was read is TGTGCCAGCACTAGCTACAATGAG. Translated, it gives CASTSYNE. The full-length CDR3 reads as CASTSYNEQFF.